Presented here are 22 T cell receptor beta chains from one specimen sequenced in a study of blood T cell repertoires in COVID-19. Generated by immunoSEQ multiplex PCR, the TCRdb table keeps only in-frame clones and is missing some. The table includes about 350,000 clones, approximately 90% detected once. The sample taken for sequencing was peripheral blood. These receptors were collected from a woman aged 18 to 35 who had recovered from COVID-19.

This chain joins TRBV14 and TRBJ2-4; D perhaps matches TRBD2 (6 bases). The V gene's germline CDR1 is SGHDN and CDR2 FVKESK. The V end was cut by 3 bases, the J end by 9 bases, with 12 bases between. The CDR3 covers 13 residues. The CDR3 region is CASSQGLVAIQYF. CDR3 nucleotide sequence: TGTGCCAGCAGCCAGGGACTGGTTGCCATTCAGTACTTC.

The rearrangement uses TRBV5-1 and TRBJ2-5; TRBD1 agrees at 11 bases. Per the germline V gene, CDR1 is SGHRS and CDR2 is YFSETQ. V dropped 4 bases and J dropped 4; count of bases not matched to a gene: 6. CDR3 length equals 15 residues. CDR3 coding DNA: TGCGCCAGCAGCCTAGGACAGGGGGCTTCAGAGACCCAGTACTTC. Translated: CASSLGQGASETQYF.

This clone was seen only once. The rearrangement uses TRBV30 and TRBJ1-5; TRBD1 might be the D (6 bases). The V gene's germline CDR1 is GTSNPN and CDR2 SVGIG (reference sequence). This CDR3 region has 14 residues. V was clipped by 3 bases and J by 3 bases, with 12 bases between them. The CDR3 here is CAWRVQGINQPQHF. The CDR3 DNA follows: TGTGCCTGGAGGGTACAGGGAATCAATCAGCCCCAGCATTTT.

This clone was recorded only once. The J gene is TRBJ1-2, the V gene TRBV9; 7 nucleotides match TRBD1. Germline-derived CDR1 and CDR2 are SGDLS and YYNGEE. The ends lost 1 base at V and 3 bases at J; junction bases unmatched: 9. This CDR3 is built from 16 residues. The CDR3 DNA is TGTGCCAGCAGCGTAAATCGGGACAGAGGTTACTATGGCTACACCTTC. The encoded protein is CASSVNRDRGYYGYTF.

The gene calls are TRBV10-3 and TRBJ1-1, with TRBD1 matching over 9 bases. The CDR3 loop spans 10 amino acids. The germline CDR1 and CDR2 sequences are ENHRY and SYGVKD. Trimming took 10 bases from V and 8 from J; bases not matched to a gene: 2. The CDR3 bases are TGTGCCAACGGACAGGGGGAAGCTTTCTTT. Translated, it gives CANGQGEAFF.

This chain connects TRBV28 to TRBJ2-5; weak D call: TRBD2 (7 bases). Germline-derived CDR1 and CDR2 are MDHEN and SYDVKM. This CDR3 spans 15 amino acids. V gave up 4 bases and J gave up 5 bases, with 17 bases separating them. The CDR3 here is CASSSPREGGETQYF. For the CDR3, the DNA is TGTGCCAGCAGTTCCCCCAGGGAGGGGGGGGAGACCCAGTACTTC.

V usage is TRBV6-6 and J usage is TRBJ2-1; 8 bases match TRBD2. With V trimmed by 6 bases and J by 8 bases, 9 bases remained unmatched. This CDR3 has 14 residues. Germline V CDR1 and CDR2: MNHNY, SVGAGI (reference sequence). This CDR3 reads CASSPGLVMHEQFF. CDR3 nucleotide sequence: TGTGCCAGCAGCCCGGGACTAGTTATGCATGAGCAGTTCTTC.

The V gene is TRBV7-2, the J gene TRBJ2-1, with 11 bases identical to TRBD2. This CDR3 region has 19 residues. In germline, CDR1 is SGHTA, CDR2 FQGNSA. V lost 1 base to trimming and J lost 9 bases; unmatched junction nucleotides: 17. CDR3 region: CASSLELAGVTRTTSEQFF. The CDR3 nucleotides are TGTGCCAGCAGCTTAGAACTAGCGGGAGTCACAAGGACTACAAGTGAGCAGTTCTTC.

This clone was observed a handful of times. The genes are TRBV30 and TRBJ1-5; 8 nucleotides line up with TRBD1. From germline, CDR1 is GTSNPN and CDR2 SVGIG (reference sequence). V was clipped by 0 bases and J by 1 base; unmatched bases: 5. This CDR3 has 16 residues. The CDR3 region is CAWSVGQGASNQPQHF. For the CDR3, the DNA is TGTGCCTGGAGTGTGGGCCAGGGGGCGAGCAATCAGCCCCAGCATTTT.

J is TRBJ2-5 and V is TRBV10-3, with 10 bases that match TRBD2. The CDR3 runs 15 residues. Germline V gene data show CDR1 as ENHRY and CDR2 as SYGVKD. Unmatched junction bases numbered 8, after V lost 3 bases and J lost 7 bases. The CDR3 region is CAISEIAGGGGTQYF. In DNA, the CDR3 is TGTGCCATCAGTGAAATAGCGGGAGGTGGGGGGACCCAGTACTTC.

The chain recombines TRBV25-1 with TRBJ2-1; 8 nucleotides align to TRBD2. Trimming at V came to 6 bases and at J to 0 bases, leaving 7 bases not matched to a gene. This CDR3 spans 16 amino acids. Germline V gives CDR1 MGHDK, CDR2 SYGVNS. The CDR3 loop is CASSATSADSYNEQFF. The CDR3 coding sequence is TGTGCCAGCAGCGCGACTAGCGCCGACTCCTACAATGAGCAGTTCTTC.

The rearrangement uses TRBV4-3 and TRBJ1-1; D is possibly TRBD1 (5 bases). Trimming took off 4 bases at V and 5 bases at J, with 14 bases between the two ends. This CDR3 region has 14 residues. Germline values: CDR1 LGHNA, CDR2 YSLEER. The CDR3 here is CASSLTGGLTEAFF. The CDR3 DNA reads TGCGCCAGCAGCCTAACAGGAGGGTTAACTGAAGCTTTCTTT.

The CDR3 nucleotides are TGCAGTGCTGTAATATACTATGAGCAGTTCTTC. Translation: CSAVIYYEQFF. The chain recombines TRBV20-1 with TRBJ2-1, with D unclear. V lost 5 bases and J lost 8, with 10 bases in between. This CDR3 has 11 amino acids. Germline CDR1 reads DFQATT; CDR2 reads SNEGSKA (reference sequence).

The V call is TRBV10-3, the J call TRBJ1-4, with 9 bases fitting TRBD1. J was trimmed by 5 bases and V by 3 bases; bases with no gene match: 4. The germline CDR1 and CDR2 sequences are ENHRY and SYGVKD. This CDR3 spans 15 amino acids. DNA for the CDR3: TGTGCCATCAGTGATTCCGGGACAGGGAATGAAAAACTGTTTTTT. Protein product: CAISDSGTGNEKLFF.

This chain uses TRBV23-1 with TRBJ2-3, with D tentatively TRBD2 (7 bases). TRBV23-1 is labeled an ORF, and its function is uncertain. CDR3 length: 17 amino acids. V was trimmed by 5 bases and J by 0 bases, leaving 18 bases between them. The CDR3, as DNA: TGCGCCAGCAGTTGCCGGGGGGCGGCTACTAGCACAGATACGCAGTATTTT. It codes for CASSCRGAATSTDTQYF.

The chain carries TRBV10-3 and TRBJ1-1, with 11 bases aligning to TRBD1. The CDR3 loop spans 15 amino acids. The ends lost 7 bases at V and 2 bases at J; junction bases unmatched: 6. CDR1 is ENHRY and CDR2 is SYGVKD in the germline V gene. CDR3 amino acids: CAINGQGASNTEAFF. The CDR3, as DNA: TGTGCCATCAATGGACAGGGGGCTTCAAACACTGAAGCTTTCTTT.

The chain links TRBV4-1 to TRBJ1-4; TRBD1 might be the D (5 bases). This CDR3 region has 16 residues. The V end was cut by 4 bases, the J end by 0 bases, with 12 bases between. Germline V gives CDR1 MGHRA, CDR2 YSYEKL. CDR3 nucleotide sequence: TGCGCCAGCAGCCCCGGTCGGGGGACAACTAATGAAAAACTGTTTTTT. This gives the protein CASSPGRGTTNEKLFF.

This rearrangement joins TRBV6-4 to TRBJ2-4, with TRBD2 as a possible D gene (5 bases). Germline CDR1 MRHNA, CDR2 SNTAGT. Trimming stripped 3 bases from V and 8 bases from J, with 20 bases between. The CDR3 runs 16 residues. The CDR3 protein is CASSDSIPFPGYIQYF. Written as DNA, the CDR3 is TGTGCCAGCAGTGATTCTATACCATTTCCGGGGTACATTCAGTACTTC.

The chain has TRBV30 and TRBJ1-6, with D maybe TRBD1 (6 bases). V was pared by 0 bases and J by 10 bases, with 10 bases between. Germline-derived CDR1 and CDR2 are GTSNPN and SVGIG (reference sequence). CDR3 length equals 13 residues. CDR3 amino acids: CAWSVRDTSPLHF. The CDR3, as DNA: TGTGCCTGGAGTGTACGGGACACCTCACCCCTCCACTTT.

Comment on this clone: The same CDR3 can be traced to other DNA sequences in this sample. The rearrangement uses TRBV27 and TRBJ2-3; tentative D call: TRBD1 (5 bases). This CDR3 region has 15 residues. The V gene's germline CDR1 is MNHEY and CDR2 SMNVEV (reference sequence). V dropped 2 bases and J dropped 2 bases, with 11 bases sitting between them. CDR3 coding DNA: TGTGCCAGCAGTTTAACAGGATCTCCCACAGATACGCAGTATTTT. Protein sequence: CASSLTGSPTDTQYF.

The gene calls are TRBV7-9 and TRBJ2-1; TRBD2 might be the D (6 bases). The V gene lost 0 bases and the J gene lost 7 bases, with 16 bases spanning the gap. CDR3 size: 16 residues. The germline CDR1 and CDR2 sequences are SEHNR and FQNEAQ (reference sequence). This CDR3 is CASSLATGLYMNEQFF. The CDR3 DNA reads TGTGCCAGCAGCTTAGCGACGGGACTTTATATGAATGAGCAGTTCTTC.

This rearrangement joins TRBV5-1 to TRBJ1-1, with TRBD1 matching 9 bases. This CDR3 region has 13 residues. After removal of 2 bases from V and 6 bases from J, the junction contained 2 bases not matched to a gene. Germline assignment: CDR1 SGHRS and CDR2 YFSETQ. The CDR3 is CASSFGTGSEAFF. CDR3 in DNA: TGCGCCAGCAGCTTCGGGACAGGGTCTGAAGCTTTCTTT. Full variable domain (remainder filled in from reference TRBV5-1 and TRBJ1-1): KAGVTQTPRYLIKTRGQQVTLSCSPISGHRSVSWYQQTPGQGLQFLFEYFSETQRNKGNFPGRFSGRQFSNSRSEMNVSTLELGDSALYLCASSFGTGSEAFFGQGTRLTVV.